A single sample is the source of the 31 T cell receptor beta chains below, sequenced in a study of T cells after posttransplantation cyclophosphamide. Control samples came 1 year after myeloablative marrow transplants with methotrexate plus calcineurin inhibitor. The table came from immunoSEQ multiplex PCR; TCRdb's copy has only in-frame clones and leaves some out. The sample holds roughly 20,000 clones, around 85% seen once. The input for sequencing was PBMCs, taken about 400 days after allogeneic stem cell transplant with calcineurin inhibitor and methotrexate. Receptor source: a female patient younger than 45 who received an allogeneic stem cell transplant from an unrelated donor, was CMV-positive, and had acute and chronic GVHD. Certain T cells may be donor cells from the graft.

This clone was observed a handful of times. V gene TRBV28 combines with J gene TRBJ1-6; D not resolved. This CDR3 has 13 amino acids. In germline, CDR1 is MDHEN, CDR2 SYDVKM. Trimming pared 6 bases from V and 7 bases from J, leaving 10 bases between. CDR3 coding DNA: TGTGCCAGCAGCGGTCCGCTCAATTCACCCCTCCACTTT. Amino acid sequence: CASSGPLNSPLHF.

V and J are TRBV2 and TRBJ1-1; the match to TRBD1 covers 7 bases. Looked up from germline, CDR1 is SNHLY and CDR2 is FYNNEI. CDR3 length equals 12 residues. V trimming: 7 bases; J trimming: 5 bases; junction bases outside the gene matches: 4. This chain's CDR3 is CASTTRGTEAFF. The CDR3 bases are TGTGCCAGCACTACCAGGGGGACTGAAGCTTTCTTT.

The chain combines TRBV5-1 with TRBJ1-2, with 7 bases fitting TRBD1. Germline V lookup: CDR1 SGHRS, CDR2 YFSETQ. The V and J ends lost 4 bases and 6 bases, in that order; junction bases with no gene match: 6. The CDR3 is 13 residues long. CDR3 nucleotide sequence: TGCGCCAGCAGCCGTACAGGGGCGGATGGCTACACCTTC. Amino acids: CASSRTGADGYTF.

The chain carries TRBV4-1 and TRBJ2-7; TRBD1 aligns across 8 bases. Trimming cost V 4 bases and J 2 bases; bases outside gene matches: 4. This CDR3 contains 14 residues. Germline lookup yields CDR1 MGHRA and CDR2 YSYEKL. CDR3 nucleotides: TGCGCCAGCAGCCCCCTGACAGGGGCCTACGAGCAGTACTTC. Amino acid sequence: CASSPLTGAYEQYF.

The chain has TRBV29-1 and TRBJ1-2; D not resolved. The CDR3 covers 12 residues. Trimming took 6 bases from V and 4 from J, leaving 12 bases between them. Germline loops: CDR1 SQVTM, CDR2 ANQGSEA. CDR3 protein: CSVPGSFYGYTF. CDR3 in DNA: TGCAGCGTGCCGGGGTCCTTCTATGGCTACACCTTC. Filled out from reference TRBV29-1 and TRBJ1-2, the complete variable domain reads SAVISQKPSRDICQRGTSLTIQCQVDSQVTMMFWYRQQPGQSLTLIATANQGSEATYESGFVIDKFPISRPNLTFSTLTVSNMSPEDSSIYLCSVPGSFYGYTFGSGTRLTVV.

J is TRBJ2-7 and V is TRBV30; D not resolved. Between the trimmed V and J ends, which lost 1 base and 6 bases, there was a span of 10 bases. The V gene's germline CDR1 is GTSNPN and CDR2 SVGIG (reference sequence). CDR3 length: 12 amino acids. DNA of the CDR3: TGTGCCTGGAGTGCAGTCCCCTTCGAGCAGTACTTC. This codes for CAWSAVPFEQYF.

V and J are TRBV6-1 and TRBJ2-3, with unresolved D. Trimming pared 2 bases from V and 1 base from J, leaving 4 bases between. Germline lookup yields CDR1 MNHNS and CDR2 SASEGT. The CDR3 sequence is 13 residues long. The CDR3 coding sequence is TGTGCCAGCAGTGAACTAGGCACAGATACGCAGTATTTT. It is translated as CASSELGTDTQYF.

By share, this clone counts as medium-sized. A junction boundary mismatches the germline segment, possibly from a read error. CDR3 bases: TGTGCTAGCAGCTTAGTATTCGGGGATGCCCAGCATTTT. Protein: CASSLVFGDAQHF. The rearrangement links TRBV7-7 to TRBJ1-5, with D hard to call. This CDR3 is 13 amino acids long. Germline-derived CDR1 and CDR2 are SSHAT and FNYEAQ (reference sequence).

This chain connects TRBV27 to TRBJ2-7; 9 nucleotides line up with TRBD2. CDR1 and CDR2 from the germline V gene are MNHEY and SMNVEV (reference sequence). V lost 7 bases to trimming and J lost 5 bases; unmatched junction nucleotides: 18. The CDR3 is 17 residues long. The DNA of the CDR3 is TGTGCCAGCACAACGGTTGGGCGGGAGGGTATGGTGCACGAGCAGTACTTC. Translation: CASTTVGREGMVHEQYF.

This clone counts as medium-sized (0.01 to 0.1%). This rearrangement joins TRBV19 to TRBJ1-2, with D maybe TRBD1 (6 bases). The germline V and J ends were trimmed by 6 bases and 4 bases, with 12 bases remaining between them. CDR3 size: 13 residues. Germline V gives CDR1 LNHDA, CDR2 SQIVND (reference sequence). In DNA, the CDR3 is TGTGCCAGTAGGATCGGACAGAGCTATGGCTACACCTTC. This codes for CASRIGQSYGYTF.

The chain carries TRBV18 and TRBJ2-7; TRBD1 matches at 8 bases. The ends lost 3 bases at V and 4 bases at J; junction bases unmatched: 8. The length of the CDR3 is 15 residues. Germline V gives CDR1 KGHSH, CDR2 LQKENI. The DNA of the CDR3 is TGTGCCAGCTCACCTTTCGGACAGGGTCTATACGAGCAGTACTTC. Protein product: CASSPFGQGLYEQYF.

This chain joins TRBV2 and TRBJ1-2, with 9 bases aligning to TRBD1. CDR1 is SNHLY and CDR2 is FYNNEI in the germline V gene. This CDR3 comprises 14 residues. Trimming at V came to 7 bases and at J to 8 bases, leaving 11 bases not matched to a gene. CDR3 sequence reads: CASNQGGTGLGYTF. The DNA of the CDR3 is TGTGCCAGCAACCAAGGGGGGACAGGGCTCGGCTACACCTTC. Together with reference TRBV2 and TRBJ1-2, the CDR3 gives the full variable domain: EPEVTQTPSHQVTQMGQEVILRCVPISNHLYFYWYRQILGQKVEFLVSFYNNEISEKSEIFDDQFSVERPDGSNFTLKIRSTKLEDSAMYFCASNQGGTGLGYTFGSGTRLTVV.

The rearrangement uses TRBV28 and TRBJ1-1; D uncertain. With 2 bases removed from V and 1 base from J, the gap between germline ends came to 5 bases. The CDR3 has 13 amino acids. Germline CDR1 and CDR2: MDHEN and SYDVKM. CDR3 protein: CASSLGGNTEAFF. CDR3 DNA: TGTGCCAGCAGTTTAGGAGGGAACACTGAAGCTTTCTTT.

The rearrangement joins TRBV4-2 to TRBJ1-1, with D perhaps TRBD1 (5 bases). Germline V gene sequence: CDR1 LGHNA, CDR2 YNFKEQ. V was trimmed by 3 bases and J by 5 bases, leaving 22 bases between them. The CDR3 consists of 17 residues. CDR3 DNA sequence: TGTGCCAGCAGCCAGGTCGCGGGGGGTCTCCGAGGTACTGAAGCTTTCTTT. This gives the protein CASSQVAGGLRGTEAFF.

V usage is TRBV11-2 and J usage is TRBJ1-1; D remains ambiguous. Germline lookup yields CDR1 SGHAT and CDR2 FQNNGV. The V end was cut by 5 bases, the J end by 1 base, with 11 bases between. The CDR3 is made up of 14 amino acids. The CDR3 reads CASSVSRGNTEAFF. In nucleotides, the CDR3 is TGTGCCAGCAGCGTCAGCCGGGGGAACACTGAAGCTTTCTTT.

The chain has TRBV6-5 and TRBJ2-7; possibly TRBD2 for D (5 bases). The CDR3 has 14 residues. V lost 2 bases, J lost 6 bases, and 14 bases lay in between. The germline CDR1 and CDR2 sequences are MNHEY and SVGAGI. CDR3 amino acids: CASSYHTGWSEQYF. The CDR3 coding sequence is TGTGCCAGCAGTTACCATACGGGGTGGTCCGAGCAGTACTTC.

The J gene is TRBJ2-5, the V gene TRBV28; 7 bases are a match to TRBD1. The CDR3 is made up of 14 amino acids. V was pared by 4 bases and J by 3 bases, with 5 bases of the junction left unmatched. Germline V lookup: CDR1 MDHEN, CDR2 SYDVKM. CDR3 residues: CASSYATGEETQYF. The CDR3 nucleotides read TGTGCCAGCAGTTACGCCACAGGGGAAGAGACCCAGTACTTC.

The chain carries TRBV15 and TRBJ1-5, with D possibly matching TRBD1 (5 bases). V was shortened by 0 bases and J by 7 bases, with 13 bases between the two germline ends. This CDR3 has 15 amino acids. Germline CDR1 LNHNV, CDR2 YYDKDF (reference sequence). This CDR3 is CATSRDRFGGQPQHF. DNA of the CDR3: TGTGCCACCAGCAGAGATCGTTTTGGGGGGCAGCCCCAGCATTTT.

This chain links TRBV9 with TRBJ1-5; tentatively, D is TRBD1 (5 bases). This CDR3 has 14 residues. V gave up 6 bases and J gave up 6 bases, with 16 bases separating them. CDR1 SGDLS and CDR2 YYNGEE come from the germline V gene. The CDR3 here is CASNPTGGSQPQHF. The CDR3 coding sequence is TGTGCCAGCAACCCAACAGGTGGCTCTCAGCCCCAGCATTTT.

CDR3 nucleotide sequence: TGTGCCAGCAGCTCGTTGGACAGGGTTAGCTACGAGCAGTACTTC. The encoded protein is CASSSLDRVSYEQYF. V usage is TRBV27 and J usage is TRBJ2-7, with TRBD1 identical over 8 bases. Germline-derived CDR1 and CDR2 are MNHEY and SMNVEV (reference sequence). This CDR3 is 15 amino acids long. Trimming cost V 6 bases and J 3 bases; bases outside gene matches: 10.

This sequence joins TRBV2 and TRBJ2-7; TRBD2 is a possible D gene (5 bases). V lost 6 bases and J lost 0, with 6 bases in between. The CDR3 extends over 12 amino acids. Germline lookup yields CDR1 SNHLY and CDR2 FYNNEI. CDR3 bases: TGTGCCAGCAGACGGGACTCCTACGAGCAGTACTTC. It codes for CASRRDSYEQYF. Supplemented by reference TRBV2 and TRBJ2-7, the full variable domain reads EPEVTQTPSHQVTQMGQEVILRCVPISNHLYFYWYRQILGQKVEFLVSFYNNEISEKSEIFDDQFSVERPDGSNFTLKIRSTKLEDSAMYFCASRRDSYEQYFGPGTRLTVT.

This chain joins TRBV7-3 and TRBJ2-5; no clear D gene. Per the germline V gene, CDR1 is SGHTA and CDR2 is FQGTGA. Trimming stripped 2 bases from V and 2 bases from J, with 6 bases between. The CDR3 runs 13 residues. CDR3 sequence reads: CASSLFRQETQYF. For the CDR3, the DNA is TGTGCCAGCAGCTTATTCAGGCAAGAGACCCAGTACTTC.

The V call is TRBV25-1, the J call TRBJ2-3, with D unclear. V gave up 6 bases and J gave up 4 bases, with 11 bases separating them. This CDR3 spans 13 amino acids. Germline CDR1 reads MGHDK; CDR2 reads SYGVNS. CDR3 bases: TGTGCCAGCAGCGGTACGGCGGCAGATACGCAGTATTTT. This codes for CASSGTAADTQYF.

This chain uses TRBV30 with TRBJ1-1; D not certain. Germline CDR1 is GTSNPN and CDR2 is SVGIG (reference sequence). Trimming left V 0 bases short and J 1 base short, with 6 bases between. The CDR3 runs 13 residues. CDR3: CAWSVRRNTEAFF. The CDR3 nucleotides read TGTGCCTGGAGTGTACGGAGGAACACTGAAGCTTTCTTT.

The chain is built from TRBV4-1 and TRBJ1-6; weak D call: TRBD1 (6 bases). CDR1 and CDR2 (germline): MGHRA, YSYEKL. The CDR3 loop spans 15 amino acids. The V end lost 0 bases, the J end lost 11 bases, and 14 bases lay between the germline ends. In nucleotides, the CDR3 is TGCGCCAGCAGCCAAGATCCGGGGGGCTTGACACCCCTCCACTTT. It codes for CASSQDPGGLTPLHF.

V is TRBV5-1 and J is TRBJ2-3, with 8 bases matching TRBD2. The CDR3 is made up of 14 amino acids. Germline trimming cut 7 bases from V and 0 bases from J; bases unmatched to any gene: 4. The germline gives CDR1 SGHRS, CDR2 YFSETQ. The CDR3 protein is CASGPSGSTDTQYF. CDR3 coding DNA: TGCGCCAGCGGCCCTAGCGGGAGCACAGATACGCAGTATTTT.

This chain joins TRBV19 and TRBJ2-7, with TRBD1 matching 9 bases. This CDR3 has 15 amino acids. The V and J ends lost 3 bases and 5 bases, in that order; junction bases with no gene match: 8. Germline CDR1 LNHDA, CDR2 SQIVND (reference sequence). The CDR3 coding sequence is TGTGCCAGTAGTATGCGTGGGACAGGGCACAACGAGCAGTACTTC. Translating gives CASSMRGTGHNEQYF.

This clone was seen just once. The chain combines TRBV5-1 with TRBJ2-1; D is perhaps TRBD2 (5 bases). Germline V lookup: CDR1 SGHRS, CDR2 YFSETQ. The V and J ends lost 3 bases and 2 bases respectively, with 12 bases between them. The CDR3 covers 15 residues. The CDR3: CASSSDFSPYNEQFF. The CDR3, as DNA: TGCGCCAGCAGCTCGGACTTCTCCCCCTACAATGAGCAGTTCTTC.

The gene calls are TRBV13 and TRBJ2-3, with 7 bases aligning to TRBD2. J lost 0 bases, V lost 5 bases, and 20 bases had no gene match. CDR3 length: 20 amino acids. The germline V gene has CDR1 PRHDT and CDR2 FYEKMQ (reference sequence). CDR3 nucleotides: TGTGCCAGCAGCGACACACTAGGCCTAGCGGCCGAAGAGAGCACAGATACGCAGTATTTT. Amino acids: CASSDTLGLAAEESTDTQYF.

This clone was seen a handful of times. The chain is built from TRBV7-3 and TRBJ2-3; 10 positions agree with TRBD2. After removal of 2 bases from V and 1 base from J, the junction contained 0 bases not matched to a gene. CDR3 length: 15 residues. CDR1 is SGHTA and CDR2 is FQGTGA in the germline V gene. CDR3 DNA: TGTGCCAGCAGCTTACTAGCGGGGGGCACAGATACGCAGTATTTT. Translation gives CASSLLAGGTDTQYF.

This chain connects TRBV6-5 to TRBJ2-7, with a weak D call TRBD2 (5 bases). Germline CDR1 MNHEY, CDR2 SVGAGI. CDR3 length: 12 residues. V dropped 6 bases and J dropped 9 bases, with 15 bases sitting between them. The CDR3 spells CASSPYGMRQYF. Written as DNA, the CDR3 is TGTGCCAGCAGCCCCTACGGGATGAGGCAGTACTTC.